This T cell receptor (beta chain) appears in the sequencing data of a study of post-analysis software for immune sequencing data. Across the whole study: Patients with relapsing-remitting, secondary progressive and progressive-relapsing multiple sclerosis courses were all represented. Whole-study results and caveats: Elevated frequency relative to controls characterized four or five TRBV segments in patients, TRBV5-6, TRBV5-1 and TRBV20-1 among them.

Comments on this clonotype: Its antigen remains unknown. Its ends do not fully match the called genes, so a read error is possible.

Presence of unique molecular identifiers characterized the TCR beta cDNA libraries. TCRdb ran MiXCR on the PCR reads and lists one entry per CDR3 protein. The sample comprises hundreds of thousands of distinct CDR3 sequences, 55% to 60% of which are singletons, and around 11% rests with the top ten. The CDR3 is 16 amino acids. Germline lookup yields CDR1 SGHRS and CDR2 YFSETQ. The TCR originated in a girl aged 2-10 years with multiple sclerosis. Sequencing used blood. The rearrangement uses TRBV5-1 and TRBJ2-1; D might be TRBD2 (5 bases). CDR3 loop: CAGSLAAPGLNNEQFF. The CDR3 DNA reads TGCGCCGGCAGCTTGGCCGCCCCAGGACTTAACAATGAGCAGTTCTTC. The full variable domain, with the rest looked up from reference TRBV5-1 and TRBJ2-1, is KAGVTQTPRYLIKTRGQQVTLSCSPISGHRSVSWYQQTPGQGLQFLFEYFSETQRNKGNFPGRFSGRQFSNSRSEMNVSTLELGDSALYLCAGSLAAPGLNNEQFFGPGTRLTVL.